This is a list of T cell receptor beta chains from one sample in a study of blood T cell repertoires in COVID-19. Data came from immunoSEQ multiplex PCR; TCRdb stores just in-frame clones and leaves some out. The sample records some 390,000 clones, about 88% being singletons. Sequencing used peripheral blood. The source of these receptors is a woman aged 40 to 55 with COVID-19, enrolled during active disease. CDR3s include the opening cysteine and the closing phenylalanine or tryptophan. D genes are given only for firm matches. Clone size, where shown, is once, few, many, or a class for clones that have expanded.

TRBV30,TRBJ1-1,-,-,CAWRQTENTEAFF,TGTGCCTGGCGACAAACTGAGAACACTGAAGCTTTCTTT
TRBV2,TRBJ2-1,TRBD2,-,CASSGRGTSGSKYNEQFF,TGTGCCAGCAGTGGGAGAGGGACTAGCGGGAGTAAGTACAATGAGCAGTTCTTC
TRBV18,TRBJ2-2,TRBD2,-,CASSPELAGAAGELFF,TGTGCCAGCTCACCAGAGCTAGCGGGAGCGGCCGGGGAGCTGTTTTTT
TRBV6-5,TRBJ1-1,TRBD1,-,CASRFDRARGTEAFF,TGTGCCAGCAGGTTCGACAGGGCCCGAGGGACTGAAGCTTTCTTT
TRBV27,TRBJ1-2,TRBD1,-,CASSFLDRGGYGYTF,TGTGCCAGCAGTTTCCTTGACAGGGGGGGCTATGGCTACACCTTC
TRBV28,TRBJ2-5,TRBD1,once,CASSDRGNQETQYF,TGTGCCAGCAGTGACAGGGGTAACCAAGAGACCCAGTACTTC
TRBV7-9,TRBJ1-2,-,-,CASSLPRGYTF,TGTGCCAGCAGCCTTCCTAGGGGCTACACCTTC
TRBV7-8,TRBJ1-1,-,-,CASSLPGGSWNTEAFF,TGTGCCAGCAGCCTCCCGGGGGGGTCTTGGAACACTGAAGCTTTCTTT
TRBV14,TRBJ2-7,TRBD1,-,CASSHGGQGAFAF,TGTGCCAGCAGCCACGGAGGACAGGGGGCTTTTGCCTTC
TRBV7-9,TRBJ2-5,-,-,CASSLGRETQYF,TGTGCCAGCAGCTTAGGTCGGGAGACCCAGTACTTC
TRBV28,TRBJ1-2,-,-,CASAEGVGPWGYTF,TGTGCCAGCGCTGAGGGCGTAGGGCCCTGGGGCTACACCTTC
TRBV2,TRBJ1-2,-,-,CASSESAGGYGYTF,TGTGCCAGCAGTGAATCAGCCGGCGGCTATGGCTACACCTTC